Listed below are T cell receptor beta chains from one sample, sequenced in a study of OX40 agonist ivuxolimab in advanced cancers. The table came from immunoSEQ multiplex PCR; TCRdb's copy has only in-frame clones and leaves some out. The data hold approximately 76,000 clones, with 70% to 90% observed a single time. The sequenced sample was CD4+ or CD8+ T cells sorted from blood, obtained in a trial of the OX40 agonist ivuxolimab. The receptor source for this set is an adult with an advanced solid tumor such as melanoma, head and neck, liver or kidney cancer. Each CDR3 is given without its conserved first and last residue. A D gene is named only where the DNA matches it firmly.

CDR3 protein: ASSLGGQGLTYGYT
V gene: TRBV7-8
D gene: -
J gene: TRBJ1-2

CDR3 protein: ASTYYTTNEKLF
V gene: TRBV2
D gene: -
J gene: TRBJ1-4

CDR3 protein: ASSLRRGGFTGELF
V gene: TRBV7-2
D gene: TRBD2
J gene: TRBJ2-2

CDR3 protein: SAGTGRYEQY
V gene: TRBV29-1
D gene: TRBD1
J gene: TRBJ2-7

CDR3 protein: ASSPDRGTHGYT
V gene: TRBV4-2
D gene: TRBD1
J gene: TRBJ1-2

CDR3 protein: SVGQGWGETQY
V gene: TRBV29-1
D gene: TRBD1
J gene: TRBJ2-5

CDR3 protein: ASSLTRTGEGEKLF
V gene: TRBV7-2
D gene: TRBD1
J gene: TRBJ1-4

CDR3 protein: ASSYSDTGSYEQY
V gene: TRBV6-5
D gene: -
J gene: TRBJ2-7

CDR3 protein: ASSDSRGNTEAF
V gene: TRBV6-4
D gene: -
J gene: TRBJ1-1

CDR3 protein: ASSRDRGGEAF
V gene: TRBV5-6
D gene: TRBD1
J gene: TRBJ1-1

CDR3 protein: ASSQGAGDADTQY
V gene: TRBV4-3
D gene: -
J gene: TRBJ2-3

CDR3 protein: AISLGDMNTEAF
V gene: TRBV10-3
D gene: -
J gene: TRBJ1-1

CDR3 protein: ASSLGSGPGTDTQY
V gene: TRBV13
D gene: -
J gene: TRBJ2-3

CDR3 protein: ASGFGGQRGEAF
V gene: TRBV12-5
D gene: -
J gene: TRBJ1-1

CDR3 protein: ASPRGGVTDTQY
V gene: TRBV6-1
D gene: -
J gene: TRBJ2-3

CDR3 protein: AWSVERSYGYT
V gene: TRBV30
D gene: -
J gene: TRBJ1-2

CDR3 protein: ASSAGGGEGPQH
V gene: TRBV9
D gene: -
J gene: TRBJ1-5

CDR3 protein: ASRPGLAVNEQF
V gene: TRBV19
D gene: TRBD2
J gene: TRBJ2-1

CDR3 protein: ASSLDYRTDTQY
V gene: TRBV7-2
D gene: -
J gene: TRBJ2-3

CDR3 protein: ASSFTRTDTQY
V gene: TRBV11-2
D gene: -
J gene: TRBJ2-3

CDR3 protein: AILGSMNTEAF
V gene: TRBV10-3
D gene: -
J gene: TRBJ1-1

CDR3 protein: ASSFVTDSQETQY
V gene: TRBV7-2
D gene: -
J gene: TRBJ2-5

CDR3 protein: ASSQERDYEQY
V gene: TRBV14
D gene: -
J gene: TRBJ2-7

CDR3 protein: ASRALDDTGGPEQY
V gene: TRBV2
D gene: -
J gene: TRBJ2-7

CDR3 protein: ASSLWQGRRAGELF
V gene: TRBV5-1
D gene: -
J gene: TRBJ2-2

CDR3 protein: ASSISQGVEKLF
V gene: TRBV19
D gene: -
J gene: TRBJ1-4

CDR3 protein: ASSLDGGARADTQY
V gene: TRBV7-3
D gene: TRBD2
J gene: TRBJ2-3

CDR3 protein: ASSSGYYEQY
V gene: TRBV5-1
D gene: -
J gene: TRBJ2-7

CDR3 protein: ASSITGGTEAF
V gene: TRBV7-2
D gene: TRBD1
J gene: TRBJ1-1

CDR3 protein: ASSIAASGGADTQY
V gene: TRBV19
D gene: TRBD2
J gene: TRBJ2-3

CDR3 protein: ASSSRTGDNEQF
V gene: TRBV7-7
D gene: TRBD1
J gene: TRBJ2-1